This is a list of T cell receptor beta chains from one sample in a study of T cells in narcolepsy. Sequencing used immunoSEQ multiplex PCR; TCRdb keeps in-frame clones, though not all of them. Among tens of thousands of clones listed, about nine tenths were seen once. Sequencing was done on a sample of CD45RA- memory CD4+ T cells from PBMCs. Receptor source: a human donor with narcolepsy. Both conserved end residues are part of each CDR3. The order of the fields is J gene, D gene, clone size, V gene, CDR3 DNA, CDR3 protein. The D gene is left open where the match is weak. The size entry is marked missing in some rows and otherwise reads once, few, many or a size class.

j_call: TRBJ1-1; d_call: .; clone_size: .; v_call: TRBV7-9; cdr3_nt: TGTGCCAGCAGCTTAAATGGGGGCTCCGAAGCTTTCTTT; cdr3_aa: CASSLNGGSEAFF
j_call: TRBJ1-3; d_call: .; clone_size: .; v_call: TRBV10-3; cdr3_nt: TGTGCCACCCACCACCCATTGACAGATGGAAACACCATATATTTT; cdr3_aa: CATHHPLTDGNTIYF
j_call: TRBJ2-1; d_call: .; clone_size: few; v_call: TRBV9; cdr3_nt: TGTGCCAGCAGCGTGAATTTTCATGAGCAGTTCTTC; cdr3_aa: CASSVNFHEQFF
j_call: TRBJ2-3; d_call: .; clone_size: .; v_call: TRBV20-1; cdr3_nt: TGCAGTGCTCCCTGGGCGGATACGCAGTATTTT; cdr3_aa: CSAPWADTQYF
j_call: TRBJ2-5; d_call: .; clone_size: .; v_call: TRBV5-1; cdr3_nt: TGCGCCAGCCGCCGGGCCGCCCAAGAGACCCAGTACTTC; cdr3_aa: CASRRAAQETQYF
j_call: TRBJ2-3; d_call: TRBD2; clone_size: once; v_call: TRBV28; cdr3_nt: TGTGCCAGCAGCCCGCGACCGGGACTAGCGGGGGGTCGCACAGATACGCAGTATTTT; cdr3_aa: CASSPRPGLAGGRTDTQYF
j_call: TRBJ1-1; d_call: .; clone_size: .; v_call: TRBV12-2; cdr3_nt: TGTGCAAGTCCCGGTGGGTTCATGAACACTGAAGCTTTCTTT; cdr3_aa: CASPGGFMNTEAFF
j_call: TRBJ2-5; d_call: .; clone_size: once; v_call: TRBV28; cdr3_nt: TGTGCCAGCGGAACCGCAACGCCATGGACCCAGTACTTC; cdr3_aa: CASGTATPWTQYF
j_call: TRBJ2-1; d_call: TRBD2; clone_size: .; v_call: TRBV19; cdr3_nt: TGTGCCAGTAGCCTCCCCGGGACTAACTACAATGAGCAGTTCTTC; cdr3_aa: CASSLPGTNYNEQFF
j_call: TRBJ1-2; d_call: .; clone_size: .; v_call: TRBV4-3; cdr3_nt: TGCGCCAGCAGCCAAGGGATTGGGGGGCGCGGCTATGGCCACACCTTC; cdr3_aa: CASSQGIGGRGYGHTF
j_call: TRBJ1-1; d_call: .; clone_size: .; v_call: TRBV5-6; cdr3_nt: TGTGCCAGCAGCCCAATAGAGACAAGGATGGGGTACACTGAAGCTTTCTTT; cdr3_aa: CASSPIETRMGYTEAFF
j_call: TRBJ2-1; d_call: TRBD2; clone_size: .; v_call: TRBV2; cdr3_nt: TGTGCCAGCCTAGCGGGGGGCAACAATGAGCAGTTCTTC; cdr3_aa: CASLAGGNNEQFF
j_call: TRBJ1-5; d_call: TRBD1; clone_size: .; v_call: TRBV7-2; cdr3_nt: TGTGCCAGCAGCTTACGTCGGGACAGTTATCAGCCCCAGCATTTT; cdr3_aa: CASSLRRDSYQPQHF
j_call: TRBJ2-5; d_call: TRBD1; clone_size: .; v_call: TRBV5-4; cdr3_nt: TGTGCCAGCAGCTTGGAGGGACAGGGGAGAGAGACCCAGTACTTC; cdr3_aa: CASSLEGQGRETQYF
j_call: TRBJ1-1; d_call: .; clone_size: .; v_call: TRBV6-1; cdr3_nt: TGTGCCAGCAGGTTAGGACAGCACGCTACAGAAGCTTTCTTT; cdr3_aa: CASRLGQHATEAFF
j_call: TRBJ2-1; d_call: .; clone_size: .; v_call: TRBV7-2; cdr3_nt: TGTGCCAGCAGCGTAAGGGACCCTACCCAGGAGCAGTTCTTC; cdr3_aa: CASSVRDPTQEQFF
j_call: TRBJ1-1; d_call: .; clone_size: .; v_call: TRBV5-4; cdr3_nt: TGTGCCAGCAGCCCGAAGGCCCAGACCGGAGTCACTGAAGCTTTCTTT; cdr3_aa: CASSPKAQTGVTEAFF
j_call: TRBJ2-1; d_call: .; clone_size: few; v_call: TRBV10-3; cdr3_nt: TGTGCCATCAGACCAGGGGCTCTGGAGGGTTGGTTCTTC; cdr3_aa: CAIRPGALEGWFF
j_call: TRBJ2-7; d_call: .; clone_size: few; v_call: TRBV2; cdr3_nt: TGTGCCAGCAGTGACTACGAGCAGTACTTC; cdr3_aa: CASSDYEQYF
j_call: TRBJ1-1; d_call: .; clone_size: .; v_call: TRBV7-6; cdr3_nt: TGTGCCAGCAGCGAGGGACGGCTGACGATCACTGAAGCTTTCTTT; cdr3_aa: CASSEGRLTITEAFF
j_call: TRBJ1-2; d_call: .; clone_size: .; v_call: TRBV5-1; cdr3_nt: TGCGCCAGCAGCTTTCAGACGGCCAAGGGTGGCTACACCTTC; cdr3_aa: CASSFQTAKGGYTF
j_call: TRBJ2-1; d_call: TRBD2; clone_size: .; v_call: TRBV7-8; cdr3_nt: TGTGCCAGCAGCTTAGCGACTAGCGGGGGATACAATGAGCAGTTCTTC; cdr3_aa: CASSLATSGGYNEQFF
j_call: TRBJ1-6; d_call: .; clone_size: .; v_call: TRBV18; cdr3_nt: TGTGCCAGCTCACTGACAGCAGATAATTCACCCCTCCACTTT; cdr3_aa: CASSLTADNSPLHF
j_call: TRBJ2-5; d_call: TRBD2; clone_size: .; v_call: TRBV5-4; cdr3_nt: TGTGCCAGCACCTTAGCGGGACAAGAGACCCAGTACTTC; cdr3_aa: CASTLAGQETQYF
j_call: TRBJ1-4; d_call: TRBD1; clone_size: .; v_call: TRBV19; cdr3_nt: TGTGCCAGTAGTATACGGGACAGGGAAATTAATGAAAAACTGTTTTTT; cdr3_aa: CASSIRDREINEKLFF
j_call: TRBJ1-6; d_call: TRBD1; clone_size: .; v_call: TRBV5-4; cdr3_nt: TGTGCCAGCAGCAGAAACGCCGGGACAGCTCCCTCCTCACCCCTCCACTTT; cdr3_aa: CASSRNAGTAPSSPLHF
j_call: TRBJ2-4; d_call: TRBD2; clone_size: .; v_call: TRBV5-5; cdr3_nt: TGTGCCAGCAGCTCTATAGCGGGGCTAGCCAAAAACATTCAGTACTTC; cdr3_aa: CASSSIAGLAKNIQYF
j_call: TRBJ2-7; d_call: .; clone_size: .; v_call: TRBV19; cdr3_nt: TGTGCCAGTAGTCGGGTTGGGGACGGATCTTCAGGGGGGATCTACGAGCAGTACTTC; cdr3_aa: CASSRVGDGSSGGIYEQYF
j_call: TRBJ1-2; d_call: .; clone_size: .; v_call: TRBV5-1; cdr3_nt: TGCGCCAGCAGCTACCGGGACCAGTCCTATGGCTACACCTTC; cdr3_aa: CASSYRDQSYGYTF
j_call: TRBJ2-6; d_call: .; clone_size: .; v_call: TRBV11-2; cdr3_nt: TGTGCCAGCGCCCCCGGGGCCAACGTCCTGACTTTC; cdr3_aa: CASAPGANVLTF
j_call: TRBJ1-2; d_call: TRBD1; clone_size: .; v_call: TRBV29-1; cdr3_nt: TGCAGCGTTGCGGGGCCGGATGGGACAGGGGGGGATGGCTACACCTTC; cdr3_aa: CSVAGPDGTGGDGYTF
j_call: TRBJ2-5; d_call: TRBD1; clone_size: .; v_call: TRBV18; cdr3_nt: TGTGCCAGCTCACCACTGACAGGGGAGGAGACCCAGTACTTC; cdr3_aa: CASSPLTGEETQYF
j_call: TRBJ2-7; d_call: TRBD1; clone_size: .; v_call: TRBV29-1; cdr3_nt: TGCAGCGTTGACGGGACAGGGCTCTACGAGCAGTACTTC; cdr3_aa: CSVDGTGLYEQYF
j_call: TRBJ2-5; d_call: TRBD2; clone_size: .; v_call: TRBV11-3; cdr3_nt: TGTGCCAGCAGTCGTAGGGGAGCGGGGGCCAGGCAGTACTTC; cdr3_aa: CASSRRGAGARQYF
j_call: TRBJ2-7; d_call: .; clone_size: .; v_call: TRBV6-1; cdr3_nt: TGTGCCAGCAGTAACGTAGGCGAACTCTCCTACGAGCAGTACTTC; cdr3_aa: CASSNVGELSYEQYF
j_call: TRBJ1-3; d_call: .; clone_size: once; v_call: TRBV11-2; cdr3_nt: TGTGCCAGCAGCTTAATCTATAGGAACACCATATATTTT; cdr3_aa: CASSLIYRNTIYF
j_call: TRBJ2-3; d_call: TRBD2; clone_size: .; v_call: TRBV5-4; cdr3_nt: TGTGCCAGCAGCCCGCTCGGGGGGGGGCCAGATACGCAGTATTTT; cdr3_aa: CASSPLGGGPDTQYF
j_call: TRBJ1-3; d_call: .; clone_size: .; v_call: TRBV5-1; cdr3_nt: TGCGCCAGCAGCTTGATAGGGCTTGGAAACACCATATATTTT; cdr3_aa: CASSLIGLGNTIYF
j_call: TRBJ1-2; d_call: .; clone_size: .; v_call: TRBV15; cdr3_nt: TGTGCCACCAGCAGAGTGGAATCCGGGAGGTACTATGGCTACACCTTC; cdr3_aa: CATSRVESGRYYGYTF
j_call: TRBJ2-6; d_call: TRBD2; clone_size: .; v_call: TRBV28; cdr3_nt: TGTGCCATCGGCTCTCGGGCCGGGAGGAGGTCTGAGGCCAACGTCCTGACTTTC; cdr3_aa: CAIGSRAGRRSEANVLTF
j_call: TRBJ2-1; d_call: TRBD2; clone_size: .; v_call: TRBV6-5; cdr3_nt: TGTGCCACCGCACTAGCGGCCCGTAATGAGCAGTTCTTC; cdr3_aa: CATALAARNEQFF
j_call: TRBJ2-1; d_call: TRBD2; clone_size: few; v_call: TRBV5-6; cdr3_nt: TGTGCCAGCAGCTCTGGACTAGCGGGAAGAGGTGAGCAGTTCTTC; cdr3_aa: CASSSGLAGRGEQFF
j_call: TRBJ2-1; d_call: TRBD2; clone_size: .; v_call: TRBV7-9; cdr3_nt: TGTGCCAGCAGAGGGCCGGGACTAACTAATGAGCAGTTCTTC; cdr3_aa: CASRGPGLTNEQFF
j_call: TRBJ1-5; d_call: .; clone_size: few; v_call: TRBV7-6; cdr3_nt: TGTGCCAGCAGCGTGGGCCATAATCAGCCCCAGCATTTT; cdr3_aa: CASSVGHNQPQHF
j_call: TRBJ2-3; d_call: .; clone_size: .; v_call: TRBV16; cdr3_nt: TGTGCCAGCACAGGAGGACGGGCTAGCACAGATACGCAGTATTTT; cdr3_aa: CASTGGRASTDTQYF
j_call: TRBJ1-1; d_call: .; clone_size: .; v_call: TRBV5-4; cdr3_nt: TGTGCCATGAAGGGGGGGGCGAACACTGAAGCTTTCTTT; cdr3_aa: CAMKGGANTEAFF